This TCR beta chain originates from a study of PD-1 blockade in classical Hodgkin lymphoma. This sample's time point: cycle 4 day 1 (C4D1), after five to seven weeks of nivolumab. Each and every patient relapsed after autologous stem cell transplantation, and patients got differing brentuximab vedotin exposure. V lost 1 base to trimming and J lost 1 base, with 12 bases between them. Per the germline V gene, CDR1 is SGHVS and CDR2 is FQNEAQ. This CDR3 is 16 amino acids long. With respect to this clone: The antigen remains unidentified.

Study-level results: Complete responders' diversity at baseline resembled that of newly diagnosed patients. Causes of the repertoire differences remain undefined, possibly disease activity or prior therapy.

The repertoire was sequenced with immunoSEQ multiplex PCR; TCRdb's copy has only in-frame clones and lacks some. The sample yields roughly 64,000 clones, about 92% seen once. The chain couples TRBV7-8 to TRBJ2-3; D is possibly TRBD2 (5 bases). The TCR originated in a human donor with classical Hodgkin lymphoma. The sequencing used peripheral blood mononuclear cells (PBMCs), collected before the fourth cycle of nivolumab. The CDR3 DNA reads TGTGCCAGCAGCTTAGATCTAGCCCCCCGCACAGATACGCAGTATTTT. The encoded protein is CASSLDLAPRTDTQYF.